One and the same sample provided the 18 T cell receptor beta chains below, sequenced in a study of blood T cell repertoires in COVID-19. Measured with immunoSEQ multiplex PCR; TCRdb has only the in-frame clones, and not every one. Among about 180,000 clones listed, more than 70% were seen once. Sequenced input: PBMCs or T cells enriched from blood (not recorded which). Every receptor here comes from a man aged 35 to 55 who had recovered from COVID-19.

This chain connects TRBV18 to TRBJ2-3; 7 nucleotides agree with TRBD2. V was pared by 4 bases and J by 5 bases, with 6 bases of the junction left unmatched. The CDR3 has 14 amino acids. In germline, CDR1 is KGHSH, CDR2 LQKENI. As DNA, the CDR3 is TGTGCCAGCTCACGAGGGGCTAGCGGAGATACGCAGTATTTT. Translating it yields CASSRGASGDTQYF.

The chain couples TRBV7-8 to TRBJ1-1, with D unclear. The CDR3 runs to 14 residues. The ends were cut back, 2 bases at V and 3 bases at J, with 10 bases in the middle. CDR1 and CDR2 from the germline V gene are SGHVS and FQNEAQ. The CDR3 nucleotides read TGTGCCAGCAGCTTACCCTCAGCGGACACTGAAGCTTTCTTT. It encodes CASSLPSADTEAFF.

The rearrangement joins TRBV18 to TRBJ1-1; the match to TRBD1 covers 7 bases. This CDR3 is 13 amino acids long. The J segment lost 0 bases and the V segment lost 8 bases, leaving 3 bases of the junction unmatched. The germline V gene has CDR1 KGHSH and CDR2 LQKENI. CDR3 amino acids: CASQGQMNTEAFF. CDR3 nucleotide sequence: TGTGCCAGCCAGGGACAGATGAACACTGAAGCTTTCTTT.

This clone appeared a single time. The chain recombines TRBV7-6 with TRBJ1-1, with D perhaps TRBD1 (5 bases). V was trimmed by 5 bases and J by 2 bases, leaving 9 bases between them. The CDR3 is 13 amino acids. The germline gives CDR1 SGHVS, CDR2 FNYEAQ. CDR3 sequence reads: CASSKGLNTEAFF. The CDR3 DNA is TGTGCCAGCAGCAAGGGGCTTAACACTGAAGCTTTCTTT.

The chain carries TRBV28 and TRBJ1-6, with a tentative D call TRBD1 (6 bases). CDR1 is MDHEN, CDR2 SYDVKM, per germline. Trimming shortened V by 6 bases and J by 9 bases, and 12 bases separated the two germline ends. This CDR3 contains 13 residues. DNA for the CDR3: TGTGCCAGCAGGGGGGCCGCCTTTTCACCCCTCCACTTT. Its translation: CASRGAAFSPLHF.

The chain combines TRBV10-3 with TRBJ2-2; TRBD2 matches 13 bases. There are 16 residues in the CDR3. The germline CDR1 and CDR2 sequences are ENHRY and SYGVKD. V lost 11 bases, J lost 0 bases, and 6 bases stayed unmatched. The CDR3 DNA follows: TGTGCCTTCCGGACTAGCGGGAGTGCGAACACCGGGGAGCTGTTTTTT. Amino acids: CAFRTSGSANTGELFF.

This rearrangement joins TRBV19 to TRBJ1-2; 7 bases agree with TRBD1. CDR3 size: 13 residues. The ends lost 3 bases at V and 7 bases at J; junction bases unmatched: 5. The germline CDR1 and CDR2 sequences are LNHDA and SQIVND (reference sequence). For the CDR3, the DNA is TGTGCCAGTAGTATCGAGGGGGCTAGTGGCTACACCTTC. Translated, it gives CASSIEGASGYTF.

The chain links TRBV6-5 to TRBJ1-1; no clear D gene. V lost 6 bases and J 1 base, leaving 9 bases between the germline ends. The V gene's germline CDR1 is MNHEY and CDR2 SVGAGI. The CDR3 covers 13 residues. The chain's CDR3 is CASSPVSNTEAFF. CDR3 DNA sequence: TGTGCCAGCAGCCCAGTTTCGAACACTGAAGCTTTCTTT.

The chain couples TRBV3-1 (or the pseudogene TRBV3-2) to TRBJ2-7; a possible D gene is TRBD1 (6 bases). Per germline, CDR1 LGHDT and CDR2 YNNKEL (reference sequence). Trimming shortened V by 4 bases and J by 4 bases, and 11 bases separated the two germline ends. The CDR3 has 13 residues. DNA of the CDR3: TGTGCCAGCAGCCCACAGGGTGGGTACGAGCAGTACTTC. Its protein is CASSPQGGYEQYF.

This chain links TRBV20-1 with TRBJ1-2; unclear D gene. The CDR3 has 11 amino acids. V was shortened by 7 bases and J by 7 bases, with 13 bases between the two germline ends. Germline V gives CDR1 DFQATT, CDR2 SNEGSKA (reference sequence). CDR3 sequence (DNA): TGCAGTGGAGGGAAACACTCTGGCTACACCTTC. Translation: CSGGKHSGYTF.

The rearrangement joins TRBV6-5 to TRBJ1-2; TRBD1 might be the D (6 bases). The CDR3 is 16 amino acids. Germline CDR1 reads MNHEY; CDR2 reads SVGAGI. Between the trimmed V and J ends, which lost 2 bases and 8 bases, there was a span of 21 bases. The CDR3 sequence is CASSYPTAGGGKGYTF. CDR3 DNA: TGTGCCAGCAGTTACCCGACCGCGGGCGGGGGCAAGGGCTACACCTTC.

The chain is built from TRBV4-1 and TRBJ2-7; 9 positions agree with TRBD1. V trimming: 2 bases; J trimming: 3 bases; junction bases outside the gene matches: 8. The CDR3 has 16 amino acids. Germline-derived CDR1 and CDR2 are MGHRA and YSYEKL. The CDR3: CASSQRDRVGGYEQYF. CDR3 DNA: TGCGCCAGCAGCCAACGGGACAGGGTAGGGGGCTACGAGCAGTACTTC.

The chain carries TRBV6-5 and TRBJ2-1; 11 positions agree with TRBD1. CDR3 length: 15 residues. Germline CDR1 and CDR2: MNHEY and SVGAGI. V was pared by 6 bases and J by 8 bases, with 9 bases of the junction left unmatched. The CDR3 region is CASSRRDRGRDEQFF. CDR3 DNA: TGTGCCAGCAGCCGCCGGGACAGGGGGAGGGATGAGCAGTTCTTC.

The chain recombines TRBV25-1 with TRBJ1-6; TRBD1 agrees at 10 bases. Germline V gene sequence: CDR1 MGHDK, CDR2 SYGVNS. V shed 6 bases and J 7 bases; nucleotides not matched to a gene: 15. The CDR3 is 18 residues long. The CDR3 DNA is TGTGCCAGCAGCAAAACGATAGACAGGGGGCGGCTCAATTCACCCCTCCACTTT. Translating gives CASSKTIDRGRLNSPLHF.

The chain combines TRBV13 with TRBJ2-7, with no clear D. The CDR3 length is 12 residues. Trimming removed 3 bases from V and 7 bases from J, with 10 bases in between. CDR1 is PRHDT and CDR2 is FYEKMQ in the germline V gene (reference sequence). The CDR3 nucleotides read TGTGCCAGCAGCTTCCAGACCGGGGAGCAGTACTTC. As protein: CASSFQTGEQYF.

The chain is built from TRBV9 and TRBJ2-1; tentatively, D is TRBD2 (5 bases). The CDR3 is made up of 14 amino acids. CDR1 SGDLS and CDR2 YYNGEE come from the germline V gene. V was cut by 2 bases and J by 7 bases, with 13 bases left in between. The CDR3 DNA reads as TGTGCCAGCAGCGTCTATCCGGGGTTAAATGAGCAGTTCTTC. As protein: CASSVYPGLNEQFF.

V is TRBV7-9 and J is TRBJ2-2; D is unclear. CDR3 length: 14 amino acids. Trimming took off 3 bases at V and 1 base at J, with 6 bases between the two ends. Germline V lookup: CDR1 SEHNR, CDR2 FQNEAQ (reference sequence). The CDR3 coding sequence is TGTGCCAGCAGCTTCCCCCAGAACACCGGGGAGCTGTTTTTT. Amino acid sequence: CASSFPQNTGELFF.

This rearrangement joins TRBV12-3 or TRBV12-4 to TRBJ2-1; D unresolved. This CDR3 spans 11 amino acids. V shed 3 bases and J shed 10 bases, with 7 bases lying between them. The CDR3 spells CASSFRGEQFF. CDR3 coding DNA: TGTGCCAGCAGTTTTCGAGGCGAGCAGTTCTTC.